Given below is one T cell receptor (beta chain) in context. Its antigen is still unknown. Base quality data are lacking; no much larger clone is found one base away. This sample stems from a study of somatic mutations in T cells in chronic GVHD (dated by TCRdb to about 2020). For sorting, staining was performed with anti-CD3, anti-CD4, anti-CD8 and a Vbeta20 antibody from the IOTest Beta Mark kit on a FACSAria III, and a purity above 97% was achieved. Mononuclear cells were isolated by Ficoll-Paque PLUS density gradient centrifugation from peripheral blood that had been collected in sodium heparin tubes. Before TCRbeta deep sequencing, the CD4+ Vbeta20+, CD4+ Vbeta20-, and CD8+ T cell fractions were FACS-sorted. From its cysteine to its phenylalanine, the CDR3 spans 15 amino acids. Solely the CDR3 DNA is kept, with 45 bases framed from the first base. V lost 4 bases and J lost 6 bases, and the count of bases not matched to a germline gene is 11. Reading the germline V gene gives CDR1 LGHNA and CDR2 YNFKEQ.

Genomic DNA was isolated and then used for TCRbeta deep sequencing. The immunoSEQ assay, provided as a commercial service, was used for TCRbeta CDR3 sequencing and initial data processing. Under the source paper's analysis protocol: Reads were demultiplexed, adapter and primer sequences removed, similar clones merged by frequency-ratio clustering, and V, D, J genes annotated with IMGT. Imported from immuneACCESS, the table was reduced by TCRdb to in-frame sequences with V and J called. These copies leave out some clones; in studies compared against another copy, an unresolved V gene accounts for under half, and the cause of the remainder is not known. Clonal size and the V and J genes are those of that table, whereas D and trimming came from the DNA. The sample profile shows some 13,000 clones; around 82% of them were found once. The ten top clones hold roughly 30% of the sample.

This sequence originates from a male patient aged 45-59 years with chronic graft-versus-host disease. Some T cells may originate with the graft donor following a transplant. The sequenced material came from Vbeta20-negative CD4+ T cells from blood. The sample's cell subset or site, from its label and the paper: CD4+ T cells sorted as TCR Vbeta20 negative by flow cytometry. Recombination linked TRBV4-2 to TRBJ1-2; 7 central bases correspond to TRBD1. CDR3 protein: CASSPPKGAGNGYTF. The nucleotides read TGTGCCAGCAGCCCCCCAAAGGGGGCGGGAAATGGCTACACCTTC.